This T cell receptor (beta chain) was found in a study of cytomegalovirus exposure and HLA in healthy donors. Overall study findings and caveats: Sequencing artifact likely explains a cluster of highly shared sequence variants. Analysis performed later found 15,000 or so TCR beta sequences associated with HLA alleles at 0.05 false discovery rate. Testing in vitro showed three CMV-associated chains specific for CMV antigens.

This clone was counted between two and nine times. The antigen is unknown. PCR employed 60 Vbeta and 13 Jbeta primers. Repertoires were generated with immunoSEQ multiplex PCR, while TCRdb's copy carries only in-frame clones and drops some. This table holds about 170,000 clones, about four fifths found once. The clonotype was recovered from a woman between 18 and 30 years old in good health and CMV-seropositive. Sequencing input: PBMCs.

CDR3: CASSVAGTVAYEQYF. The CDR3 nucleotides read TGTGCCAGCAGCGTAGCCGGGACAGTCGCCTACGAGCAGTACTTC. The chain combines TRBV9 with TRBJ2-7; 7 bases line up with TRBD1. In germline, CDR1 is SGDLS, CDR2 YYNGEE. Unmatched junction bases numbered 5, after V lost 0 bases and J lost 2 bases. The CDR3 runs 15 residues.